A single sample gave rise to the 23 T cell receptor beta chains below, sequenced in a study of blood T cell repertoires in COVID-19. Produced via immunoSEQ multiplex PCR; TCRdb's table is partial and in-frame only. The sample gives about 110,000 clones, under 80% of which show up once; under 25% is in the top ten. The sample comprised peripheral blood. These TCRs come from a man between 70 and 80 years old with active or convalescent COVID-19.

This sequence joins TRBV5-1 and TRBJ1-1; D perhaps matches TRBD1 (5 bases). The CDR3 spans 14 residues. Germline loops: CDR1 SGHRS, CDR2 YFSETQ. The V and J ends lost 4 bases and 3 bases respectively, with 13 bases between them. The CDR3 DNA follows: TGCGCCAGCAGCGTAATGGGGCAGGACACTGAAGCTTTCTTT. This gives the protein CASSVMGQDTEAFF.

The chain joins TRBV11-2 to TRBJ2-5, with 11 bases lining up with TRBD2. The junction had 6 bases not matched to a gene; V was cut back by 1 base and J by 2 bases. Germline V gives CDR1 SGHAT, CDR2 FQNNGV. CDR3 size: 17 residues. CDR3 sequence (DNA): TGTGCCAGCAGCTTAGGTTTACTAGCGGGAGTACAAGAGACCCAGTACTTC. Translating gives CASSLGLLAGVQETQYF.

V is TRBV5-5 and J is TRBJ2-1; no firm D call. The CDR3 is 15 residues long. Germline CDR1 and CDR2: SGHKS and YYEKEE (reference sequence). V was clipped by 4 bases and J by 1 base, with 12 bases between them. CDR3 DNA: TGTGCCAGCAGCCCCCTAGTGAGTTCCTACAATGAGCAGTTCTTC. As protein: CASSPLVSSYNEQFF.

The CDR3 reads CASSPDGGANEKLFF. The CDR3 bases are TGTGCCAGCAGCCCCGACGGGGGAGCTAATGAAAAACTGTTTTTT. The chain recombines TRBV11-2 with TRBJ1-4; D may be TRBD1 (5 bases). The V and J ends lost 5 bases and 3 bases respectively, with 13 bases between them. This CDR3 contains 15 residues. The germline CDR1 and CDR2 sequences are SGHAT and FQNNGV. Full variable domain (missing parts from reference TRBV11-2 and TRBJ1-4): EAGVAQSPRYKIIEKRQSVAFWCNPISGHATLYWYQQILGQGPKLLIQFQNNGVVDDSQLPKDRFSAERLKGVDSTLKIQPAKLEDSAVYLCASSPDGGANEKLFFGSGTQLSVL.

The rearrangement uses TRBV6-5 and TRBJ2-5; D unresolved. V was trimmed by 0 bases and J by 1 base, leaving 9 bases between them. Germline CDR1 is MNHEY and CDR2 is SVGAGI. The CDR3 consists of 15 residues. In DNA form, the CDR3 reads TGTGCCAGCAGTTACTCAGCCCAGGTCCAAGAGACCCAGTACTTC. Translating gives CASSYSAQVQETQYF.

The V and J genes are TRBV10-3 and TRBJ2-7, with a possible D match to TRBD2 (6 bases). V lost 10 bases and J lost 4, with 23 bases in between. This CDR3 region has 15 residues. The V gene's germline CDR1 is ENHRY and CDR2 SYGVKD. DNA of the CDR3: TGTGCCACCCTTGGGGGAGGTGCAGGGTCGTACGAGCAGTACTTC. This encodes CATLGGGAGSYEQYF.

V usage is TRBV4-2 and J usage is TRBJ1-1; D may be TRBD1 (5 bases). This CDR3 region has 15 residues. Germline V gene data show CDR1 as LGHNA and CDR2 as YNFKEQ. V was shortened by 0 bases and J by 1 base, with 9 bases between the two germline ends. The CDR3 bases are TGTGCCAGCAGCCAAGACTGGCAGGGGAACACTGAAGCTTTCTTT. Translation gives CASSQDWQGNTEAFF.

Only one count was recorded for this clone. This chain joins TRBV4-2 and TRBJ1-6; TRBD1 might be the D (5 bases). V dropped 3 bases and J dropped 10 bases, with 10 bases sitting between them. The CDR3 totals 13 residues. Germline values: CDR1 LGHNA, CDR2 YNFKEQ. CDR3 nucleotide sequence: TGTGCCAGCAGCCAGGCTTCAGGGTCACCCCTCCACTTT. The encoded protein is CASSQASGSPLHF.

CDR3 amino acids: CASSPRLAGGRMNEQFF. The DNA for the CDR3 is TGTGCCAGTAGTCCTCGACTAGCGGGAGGGAGAATGAATGAGCAGTTCTTC. The rearrangement links TRBV19 to TRBJ2-1; TRBD2 agrees at 14 bases. Per germline, CDR1 LNHDA and CDR2 SQIVND (reference sequence). Losses at the gene ends were 5 bases for V and 7 bases for J; bases not matched to a gene: 10. CDR3 length equals 17 residues.

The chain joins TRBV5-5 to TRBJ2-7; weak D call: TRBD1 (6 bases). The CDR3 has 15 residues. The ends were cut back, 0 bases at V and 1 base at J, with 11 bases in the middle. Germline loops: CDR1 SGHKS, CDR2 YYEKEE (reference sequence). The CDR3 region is CASSLEGHQSYEQYF. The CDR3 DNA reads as TGTGCCAGCAGCTTGGAGGGACACCAATCCTACGAGCAGTACTTC.

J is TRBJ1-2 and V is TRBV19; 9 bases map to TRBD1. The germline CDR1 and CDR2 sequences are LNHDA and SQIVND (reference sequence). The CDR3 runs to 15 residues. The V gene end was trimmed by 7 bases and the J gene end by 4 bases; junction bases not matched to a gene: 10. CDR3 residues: CASTQDRGVPYGYTF. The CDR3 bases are TGTGCCAGTACCCAGGACAGGGGAGTGCCCTATGGCTACACCTTC.

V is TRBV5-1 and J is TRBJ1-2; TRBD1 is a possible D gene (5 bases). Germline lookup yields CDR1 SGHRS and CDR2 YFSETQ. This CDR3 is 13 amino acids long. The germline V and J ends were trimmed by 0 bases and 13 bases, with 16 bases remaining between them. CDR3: CASSLGGRELVTF. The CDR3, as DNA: TGCGCCAGCAGCTTGGGTGGCAGGGAACTTGTCACCTTC.

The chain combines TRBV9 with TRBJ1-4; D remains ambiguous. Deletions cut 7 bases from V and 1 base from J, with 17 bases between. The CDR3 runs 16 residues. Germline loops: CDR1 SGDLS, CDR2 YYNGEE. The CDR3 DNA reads TGTGCCAGCGGCCCGTCGGGTTCGGGAACTAATGAAAAACTGTTTTTT. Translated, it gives CASGPSGSGTNEKLFF.

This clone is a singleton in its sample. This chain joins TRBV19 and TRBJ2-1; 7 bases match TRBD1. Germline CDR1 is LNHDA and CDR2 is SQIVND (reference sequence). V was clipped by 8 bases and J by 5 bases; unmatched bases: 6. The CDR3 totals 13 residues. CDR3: CASHDRAHNEQFF. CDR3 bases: TGTGCCAGTCACGACAGGGCCCACAATGAGCAGTTCTTC.

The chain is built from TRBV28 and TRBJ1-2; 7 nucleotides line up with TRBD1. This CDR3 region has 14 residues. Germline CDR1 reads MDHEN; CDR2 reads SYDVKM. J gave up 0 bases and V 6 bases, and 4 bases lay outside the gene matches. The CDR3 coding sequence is TGTGCCAGCAGGACTACAGGGGCTAACTATGGCTACACCTTC. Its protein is CASRTTGANYGYTF.

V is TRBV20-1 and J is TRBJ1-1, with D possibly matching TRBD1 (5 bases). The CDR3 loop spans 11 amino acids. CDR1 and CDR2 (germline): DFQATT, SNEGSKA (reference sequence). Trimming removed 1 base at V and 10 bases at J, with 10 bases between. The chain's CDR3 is CSARGGQGAFF. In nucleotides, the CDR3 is TGCAGTGCTAGAGGAGGACAAGGAGCTTTCTTT.

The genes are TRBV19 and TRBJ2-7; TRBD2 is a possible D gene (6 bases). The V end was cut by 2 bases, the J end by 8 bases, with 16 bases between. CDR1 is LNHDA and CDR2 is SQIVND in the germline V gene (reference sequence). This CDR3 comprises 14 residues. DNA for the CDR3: TGTGCCAGTAGTATAAGCGGGCCCTCAAGCCAGCAGTACTTC. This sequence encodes CASSISGPSSQQYF.

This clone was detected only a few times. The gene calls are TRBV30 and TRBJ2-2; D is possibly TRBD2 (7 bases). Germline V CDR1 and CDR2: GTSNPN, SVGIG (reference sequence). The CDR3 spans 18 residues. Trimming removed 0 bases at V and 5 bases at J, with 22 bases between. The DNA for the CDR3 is TGTGCCTGGAGTGTAAGGGGGGAGGGCCCCCAGGGTACCGGGGAGCTGTTTTTT. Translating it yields CAWSVRGEGPQGTGELFF. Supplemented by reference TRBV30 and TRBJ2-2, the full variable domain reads SQTIHQWPATLVQPVGSPLSLECTVEGTSNPNLYWYRQAAGRGLQLLFYSVGIGQISSEVPQNLSASRPQDRQFILSSKKLLLSDSGFYLCAWSVRGEGPQGTGELFFGEGSRLTVL.

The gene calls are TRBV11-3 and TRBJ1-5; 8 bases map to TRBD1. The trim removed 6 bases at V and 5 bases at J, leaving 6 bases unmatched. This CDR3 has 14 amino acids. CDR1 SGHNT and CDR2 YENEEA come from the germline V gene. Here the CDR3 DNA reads TGTGCCAGCAGTCCCGGACAGGGATATCAGCCCCAGCATTTT. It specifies CASSPGQGYQPQHF. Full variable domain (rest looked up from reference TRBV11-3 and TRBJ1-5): EAGVVQSPRYKIIEKKQPVAFWCNPISGHNTLYWYLQNLGQGPELLIRYENEEAVDDSQLPKDRFSAERLKGVDSTLKIQPAELGDSAVYLCASSPGQGYQPQHFGDGTRLSIL.

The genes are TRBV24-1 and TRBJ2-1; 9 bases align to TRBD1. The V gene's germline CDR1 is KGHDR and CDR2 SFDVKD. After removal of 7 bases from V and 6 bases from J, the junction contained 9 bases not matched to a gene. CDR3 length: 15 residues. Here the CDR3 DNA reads TGTGCCACCAGCCCCGGGACAGGGTTGGTCAATGAGCAGTTCTTC. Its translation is CATSPGTGLVNEQFF.

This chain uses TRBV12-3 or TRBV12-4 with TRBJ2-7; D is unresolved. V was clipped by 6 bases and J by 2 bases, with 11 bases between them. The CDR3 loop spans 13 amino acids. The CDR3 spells CASSRSVTYEQYF. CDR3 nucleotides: TGTGCCAGCAGCCGTAGTGTTACCTACGAGCAGTACTTC.

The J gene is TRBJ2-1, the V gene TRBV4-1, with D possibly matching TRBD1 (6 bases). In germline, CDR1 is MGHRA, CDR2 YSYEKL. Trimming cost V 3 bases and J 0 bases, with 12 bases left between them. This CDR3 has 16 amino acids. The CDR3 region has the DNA TGCGCCAGCAGCCAGCGGCCGGACAGCTCCTACAATGAGCAGTTCTTC. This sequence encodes CASSQRPDSSYNEQFF.

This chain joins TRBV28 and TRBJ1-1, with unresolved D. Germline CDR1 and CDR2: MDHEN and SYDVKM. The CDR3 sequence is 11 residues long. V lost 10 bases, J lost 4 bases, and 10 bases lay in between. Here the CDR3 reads CAILRGTEAFF. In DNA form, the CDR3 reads TGTGCCATCCTCCGGGGCACTGAAGCTTTCTTT.